This T cell receptor beta chain came from a study of T cell responses to AZD1222 COVID-19 vaccine. Findings and caveats of the study: Donors, mostly white British, included more females; clonal diversity was possibly underestimated.

Germline V gene data show CDR1 as LGHDT and CDR2 as YNNKEL (reference sequence). CDR3 length: 14 amino acids. V was pared by 4 bases and J by 1 base, with 2 bases of the junction left unmatched. Assay: immunoSEQ multiplex PCR; the TCRdb copy retains only in-frame clones and omits some. Altogether around 200,000 clones are present, around 93% being singletons, with the ten largest covering around 1%. With respect to this clone: The antigen remains unidentified. Other nucleotide sequences in the sample specify the same CDR3.

The source was peripheral blood, collected 28 days after the second dose of the MenACWY control vaccine. The sequence was collected from an adult who received the MenACWY meningococcal vaccine as a control. The chain uses TRBV3-1 (or the pseudogene TRBV3-2) and TRBJ1-1; 8 bases are a match to TRBD1. In DNA, the CDR3 is TGTGCCAGCAGCCTTGGGACAGGGAACACTGAAGCTTTCTTT. It encodes CASSLGTGNTEAFF.